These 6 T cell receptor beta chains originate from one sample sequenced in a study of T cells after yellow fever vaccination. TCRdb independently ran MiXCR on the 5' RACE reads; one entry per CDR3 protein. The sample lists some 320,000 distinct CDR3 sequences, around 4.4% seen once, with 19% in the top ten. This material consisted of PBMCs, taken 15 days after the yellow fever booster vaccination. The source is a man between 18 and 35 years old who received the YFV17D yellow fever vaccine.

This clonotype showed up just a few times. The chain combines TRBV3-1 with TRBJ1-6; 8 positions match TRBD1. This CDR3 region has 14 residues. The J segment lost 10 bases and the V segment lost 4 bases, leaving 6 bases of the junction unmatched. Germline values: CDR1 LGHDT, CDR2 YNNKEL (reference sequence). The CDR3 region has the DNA TGTGCCAGCAGCCGGACAGGGAGGGCATCACCCCTCCACTTT. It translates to CASSRTGRASPLHF.

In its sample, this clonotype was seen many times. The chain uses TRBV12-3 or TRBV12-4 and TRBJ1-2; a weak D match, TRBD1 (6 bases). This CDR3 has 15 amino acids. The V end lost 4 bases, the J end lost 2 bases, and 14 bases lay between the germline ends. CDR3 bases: TGTGCCAGCAGTTACTCAGGGGTTCCCAACTATGGCTACACCTTC. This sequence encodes CASSYSGVPNYGYTF.

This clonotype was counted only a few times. The CDR3 sequence is CAISDWGTSVTDTQYF. In DNA form, the CDR3 reads TGTGCCATCAGTGATTGGGGGACTAGCGTCACAGATACGCAGTATTTT. V and J are TRBV10-3 and TRBJ2-3, with 10 bases fitting TRBD2. Germline V CDR1 and CDR2: ENHRY, SYGVKD. CDR3 length: 16 residues. Unmatched junction bases numbered 5, after V lost 3 bases and J lost 2 bases.

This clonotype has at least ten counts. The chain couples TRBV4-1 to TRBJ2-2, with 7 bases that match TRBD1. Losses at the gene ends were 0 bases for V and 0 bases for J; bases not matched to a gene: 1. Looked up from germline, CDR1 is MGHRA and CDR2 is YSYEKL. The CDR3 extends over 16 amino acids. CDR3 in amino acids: CASSQEGQPNTGELFF. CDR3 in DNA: TGCGCCAGCAGCCAAGAGGGACAGCCGAACACCGGGGAGCTGTTTTTT.

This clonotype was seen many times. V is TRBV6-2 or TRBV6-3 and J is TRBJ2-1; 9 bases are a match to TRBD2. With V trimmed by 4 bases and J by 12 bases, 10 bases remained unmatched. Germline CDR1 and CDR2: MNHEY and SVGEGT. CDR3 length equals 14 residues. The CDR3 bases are TGTGCCAGCAGTTTTGTGGGAGCGGGGGGTCCGCAGTTCTTC. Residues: CASSFVGAGGPQFF.

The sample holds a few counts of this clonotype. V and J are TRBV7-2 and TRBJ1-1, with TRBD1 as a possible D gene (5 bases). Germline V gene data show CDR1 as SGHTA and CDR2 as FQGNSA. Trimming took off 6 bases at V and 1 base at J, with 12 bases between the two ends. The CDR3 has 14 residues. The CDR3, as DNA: TGTGCCAGCAGTCGGGACTACCGGAACACTGAAGCTTTCTTT. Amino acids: CASSRDYRNTEAFF.